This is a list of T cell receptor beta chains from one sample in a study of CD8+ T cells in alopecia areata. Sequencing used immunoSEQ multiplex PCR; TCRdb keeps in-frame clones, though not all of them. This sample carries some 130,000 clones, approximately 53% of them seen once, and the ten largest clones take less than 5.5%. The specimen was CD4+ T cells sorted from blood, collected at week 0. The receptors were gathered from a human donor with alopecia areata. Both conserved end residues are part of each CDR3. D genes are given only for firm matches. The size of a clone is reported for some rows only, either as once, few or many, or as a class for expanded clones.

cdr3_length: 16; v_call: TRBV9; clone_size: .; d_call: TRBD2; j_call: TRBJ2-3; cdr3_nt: TGTGCCAGCAGCTTACGGACTAGCGGGGACGCAGATACGCAGTATTTT; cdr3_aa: CASSLRTSGDADTQYF
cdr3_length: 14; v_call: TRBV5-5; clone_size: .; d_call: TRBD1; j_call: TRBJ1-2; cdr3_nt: TGTGCCAGCAGCACGTGGACAGGGGGGTTCGGCTACACCTTC; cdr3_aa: CASSTWTGGFGYTF
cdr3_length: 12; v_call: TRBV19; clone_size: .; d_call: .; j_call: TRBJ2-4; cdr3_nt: TGTGCCAGTAGTCCCTCGTTGAGGGTTCAGTACTTC; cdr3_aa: CASSPSLRVQYF
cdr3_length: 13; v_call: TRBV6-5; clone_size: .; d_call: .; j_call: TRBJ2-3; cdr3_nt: TGTGCCAGCAGGGAAATAGGTACAGATACGCAGTATTTT; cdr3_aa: CASREIGTDTQYF
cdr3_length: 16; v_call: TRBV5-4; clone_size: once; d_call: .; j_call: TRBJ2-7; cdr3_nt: TGTGCCAGCAGCTTCTCTTCTACCAGCGAGACCTACGAGCAGTACTTC; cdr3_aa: CASSFSSTSETYEQYF
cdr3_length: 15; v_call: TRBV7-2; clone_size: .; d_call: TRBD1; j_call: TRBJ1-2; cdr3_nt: TGTGCCAGCAGCTTGCTGCCCAGGGGGAACTATGGCTACACCTTC; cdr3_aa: CASSLLPRGNYGYTF
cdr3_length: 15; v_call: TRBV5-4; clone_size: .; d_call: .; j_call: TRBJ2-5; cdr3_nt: TGTGCCAGCAGCTTGGCGGGGAAATACCAAGAGACCCAGTACTTC; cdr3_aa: CASSLAGKYQETQYF
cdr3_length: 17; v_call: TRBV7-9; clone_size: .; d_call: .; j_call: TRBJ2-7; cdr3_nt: TGTGCCAGCAGCTTAGGAGGTCCGGGGGCAGGGGCCTACGAGCAGTACTTC; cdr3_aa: CASSLGGPGAGAYEQYF
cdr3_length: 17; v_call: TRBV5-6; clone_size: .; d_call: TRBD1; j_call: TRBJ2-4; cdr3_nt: TGTGCCAGCAGCTTAGGTCCGCCGAACAGGGGGCAATACATTCAGTACTTC; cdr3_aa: CASSLGPPNRGQYIQYF
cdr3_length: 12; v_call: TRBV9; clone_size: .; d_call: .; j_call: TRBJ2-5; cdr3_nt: TGTGCCAACGCCTGCGTCCAAGAGACCCAGTACTTC; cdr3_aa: CANACVQETQYF
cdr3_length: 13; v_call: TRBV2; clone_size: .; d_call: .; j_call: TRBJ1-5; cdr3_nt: TGTGGGAGCGGGGTGGATGGCAATCAGCCCCAGCATTTT; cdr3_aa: CGSGVDGNQPQHF
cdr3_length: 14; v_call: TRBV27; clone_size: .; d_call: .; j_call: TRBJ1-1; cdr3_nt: TGTGCCAGCAGTTTGAGTGGTTTCGACACTGAAGCTTTCTTT; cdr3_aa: CASSLSGFDTEAFF
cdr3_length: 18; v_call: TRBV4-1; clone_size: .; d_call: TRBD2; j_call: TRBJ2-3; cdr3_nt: TGCGCCAGCAGCTTCCGCCCGGATGGAGCGGGGTTGTCTGATACGCAGTATTTT; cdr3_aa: CASSFRPDGAGLSDTQYF
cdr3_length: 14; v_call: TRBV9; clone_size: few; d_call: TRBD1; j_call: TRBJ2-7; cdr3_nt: TGTGCCAGCAGCGTAGGCGACAGGGACTACGAGCAGTACTTC; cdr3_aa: CASSVGDRDYEQYF
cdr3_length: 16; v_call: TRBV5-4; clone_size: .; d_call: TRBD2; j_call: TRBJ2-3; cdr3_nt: TGTGCCAGCAGCCTGACTAGCGGGACGAGCACAGATACGCAGTATTTT; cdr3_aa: CASSLTSGTSTDTQYF
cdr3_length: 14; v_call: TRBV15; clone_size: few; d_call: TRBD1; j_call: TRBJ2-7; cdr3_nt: TGTGCCACCAGTCTCGACAGGGCTTCCTACGAGCAGTACTTC; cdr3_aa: CATSLDRASYEQYF
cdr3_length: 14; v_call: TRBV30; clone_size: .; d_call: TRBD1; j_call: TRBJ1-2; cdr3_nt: TGTGCCTGGAGCCGTACAGGGGAGAGAAATCTCTACACCTTC; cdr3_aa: CAWSRTGERNLYTF
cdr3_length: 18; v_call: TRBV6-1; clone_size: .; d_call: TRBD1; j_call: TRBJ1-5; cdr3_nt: TGTGCCAGCAGTGAAGTAGGGACAGGGTTAAATAGCAATCAGCCCCAGCATTTT; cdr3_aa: CASSEVGTGLNSNQPQHF
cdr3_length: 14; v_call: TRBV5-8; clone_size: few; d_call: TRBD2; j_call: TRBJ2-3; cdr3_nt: TGTGCCAGCAGGACTAGCGGGTCCACAGATACGCAGTATTTT; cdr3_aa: CASRTSGSTDTQYF
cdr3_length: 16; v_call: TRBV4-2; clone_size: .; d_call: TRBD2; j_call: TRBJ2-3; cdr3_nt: TGTGCCAGCAGCCAGACTAGCGGGGGGGCCACAGATACGCAGTATTTT; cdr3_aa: CASSQTSGGATDTQYF
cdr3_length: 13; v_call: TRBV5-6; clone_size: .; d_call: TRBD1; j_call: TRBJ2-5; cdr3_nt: TGTGCCAGCAGCCTACTGACAGGGGAGACCCAGTACTTC; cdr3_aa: CASSLLTGETQYF
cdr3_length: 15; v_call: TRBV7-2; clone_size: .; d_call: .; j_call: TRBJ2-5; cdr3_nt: TGTGCCAGCAGCTTAGCGGATACAGGGTCTGGGACCCAGTACTTC; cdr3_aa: CASSLADTGSGTQYF
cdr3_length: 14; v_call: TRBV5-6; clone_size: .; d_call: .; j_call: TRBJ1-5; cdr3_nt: TGTGCCAGCAGCGTACAACCTAGCAATCAGCCCCAGCATTTT; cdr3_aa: CASSVQPSNQPQHF
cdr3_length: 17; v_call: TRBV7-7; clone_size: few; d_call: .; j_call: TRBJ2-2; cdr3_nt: TGTGCCAGCAGCCCACGAGTGGCTAGCCCCCTGATCGGGGAGCTGTTTTTT; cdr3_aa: CASSPRVASPLIGELFF
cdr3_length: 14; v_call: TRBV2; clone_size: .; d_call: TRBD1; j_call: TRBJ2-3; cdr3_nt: TGTGCCAGCAGTTTACAGGGGGCGTCAGATACGCAGTATTTT; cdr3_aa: CASSLQGASDTQYF